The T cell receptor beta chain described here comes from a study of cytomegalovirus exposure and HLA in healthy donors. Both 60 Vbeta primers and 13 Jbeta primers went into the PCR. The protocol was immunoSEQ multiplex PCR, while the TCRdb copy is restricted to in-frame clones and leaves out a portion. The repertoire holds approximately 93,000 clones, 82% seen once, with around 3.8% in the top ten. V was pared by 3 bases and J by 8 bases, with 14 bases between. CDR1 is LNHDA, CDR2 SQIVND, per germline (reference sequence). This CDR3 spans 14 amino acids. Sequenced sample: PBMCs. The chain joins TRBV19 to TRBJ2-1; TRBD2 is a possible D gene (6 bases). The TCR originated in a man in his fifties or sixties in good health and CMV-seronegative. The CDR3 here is CASSILARRDEQFF. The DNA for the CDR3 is TGTGCCAGTAGTATCCTAGCGAGAAGGGATGAGCAGTTCTTC.